This TCR beta chain was observed in a study of human T cells and chemical hapten exposure. Study-wide context: TCR yields differed between samples (mainly from small differences in pooled library volume). Study conclusions and caveats: Those TCRs sitting above 1 in 1000 frequency stayed the same with DPC sensitization. More PT1 expanded TCRs went with higher patch test scores.

The time point here: pre-sensitization, week 0. This sample's treatment: therapeutic diphenylcyclopropenone sensitization with weekly scalp DPC. V dropped 3 bases and J dropped 1 base, with 12 bases sitting between them. The CDR3 sequence is 14 residues long. CDR1 and CDR2 from the germline V gene are SQVTM and ANQGSEA. With regard to this clonotype: Antigen unknown.

Authors' data handling: With a range of about 20,000 to 690,600, the median per sample was roughly 91,000 TCRs. From the RACE reads, TCRdb called clonotypes with MiXCR, one entry per CDR3 protein. The V and J calls follow TCRdb's processing rather than the paper's. The sample has 190,000 or so distinct CDR3 sequences, about 31% seen once. This clonotype was obtained from a woman aged 25 to 45 with alopecia areata. Some clones in this sample may be carry-over from other donors' samples. The chain is built from TRBV29-1 and TRBJ2-5; D might be TRBD1 or TRBD2, each matching 5 bases. Sequencing used whole blood, obtained in connection with sensitization to the hapten diphenylcyclopropenone (DPC). The DNA of the CDR3 is TGCAGCGTTGATCAGGGCGGAGGCCAAGAGACCCAGTACTTC. Protein: CSVDQGGGQETQYF.